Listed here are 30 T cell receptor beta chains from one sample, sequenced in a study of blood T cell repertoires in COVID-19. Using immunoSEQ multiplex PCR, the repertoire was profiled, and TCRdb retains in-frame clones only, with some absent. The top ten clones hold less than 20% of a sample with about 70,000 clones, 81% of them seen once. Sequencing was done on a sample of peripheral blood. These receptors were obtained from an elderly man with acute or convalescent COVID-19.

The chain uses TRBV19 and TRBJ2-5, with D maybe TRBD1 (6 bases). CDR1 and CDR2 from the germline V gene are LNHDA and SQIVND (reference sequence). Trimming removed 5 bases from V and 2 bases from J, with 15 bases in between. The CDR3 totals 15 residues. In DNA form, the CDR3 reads TGTGCCAGTAGTGGACGCTTTACAGGGCAAGAGACCCAGTACTTC. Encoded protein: CASSGRFTGQETQYF.

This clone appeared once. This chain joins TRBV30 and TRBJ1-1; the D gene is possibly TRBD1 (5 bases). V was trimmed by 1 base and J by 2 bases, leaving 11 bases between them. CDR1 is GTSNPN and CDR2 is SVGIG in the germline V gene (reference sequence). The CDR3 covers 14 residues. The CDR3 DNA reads TGTGCCTGGAGTGAGGGCAGGGAAAACACTGAAGCTTTCTTT. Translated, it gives CAWSEGRENTEAFF.

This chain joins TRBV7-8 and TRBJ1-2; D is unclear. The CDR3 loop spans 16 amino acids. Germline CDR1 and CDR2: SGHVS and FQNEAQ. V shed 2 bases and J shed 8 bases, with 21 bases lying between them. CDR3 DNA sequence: TGTGCCAGCAGCTTACGGGCGCAAGAGGGTACTAGGGGCTACACCTTC. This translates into CASSLRAQEGTRGYTF.

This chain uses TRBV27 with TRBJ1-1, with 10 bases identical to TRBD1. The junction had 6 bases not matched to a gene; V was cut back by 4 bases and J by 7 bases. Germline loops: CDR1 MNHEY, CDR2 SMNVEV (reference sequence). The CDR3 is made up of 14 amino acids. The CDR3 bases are TGTGCCAGCAGTTCAGGCCGGACAGGGGGTGAAGCTTTCTTT. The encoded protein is CASSSGRTGGEAFF.

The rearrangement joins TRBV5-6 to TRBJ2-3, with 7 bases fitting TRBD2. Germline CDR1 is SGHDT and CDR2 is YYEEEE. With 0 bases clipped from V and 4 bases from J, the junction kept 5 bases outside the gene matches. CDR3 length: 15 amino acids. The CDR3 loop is CASSLVASGSDTQYF. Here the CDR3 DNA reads TGTGCCAGCAGCTTGGTAGCTAGCGGATCAGATACGCAGTATTTT. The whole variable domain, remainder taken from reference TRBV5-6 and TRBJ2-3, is DAGVTQSPTHLIKTRGQQVTLRCSPKSGHDTVSWYQQALGQGPQFIFQYYEEEERQRGNFPDRFSGHQFPNYSSELNVNALLLGDSALYLCASSLVASGSDTQYFGPGTRLTVL.

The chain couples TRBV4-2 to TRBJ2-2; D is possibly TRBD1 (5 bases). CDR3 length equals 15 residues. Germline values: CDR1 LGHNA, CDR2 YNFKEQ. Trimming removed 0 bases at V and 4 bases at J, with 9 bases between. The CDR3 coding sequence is TGTGCCAGCAGCCAAGATCCAGGGTCCACCGGGGAGCTGTTTTTT. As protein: CASSQDPGSTGELFF.

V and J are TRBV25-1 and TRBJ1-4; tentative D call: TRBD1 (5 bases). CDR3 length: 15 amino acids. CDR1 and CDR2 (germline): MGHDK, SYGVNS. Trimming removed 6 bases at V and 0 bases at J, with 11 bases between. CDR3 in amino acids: CASSGWGATNEKLFF. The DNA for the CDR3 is TGTGCCAGCAGCGGTTGGGGGGCAACTAATGAAAAACTGTTTTTT.

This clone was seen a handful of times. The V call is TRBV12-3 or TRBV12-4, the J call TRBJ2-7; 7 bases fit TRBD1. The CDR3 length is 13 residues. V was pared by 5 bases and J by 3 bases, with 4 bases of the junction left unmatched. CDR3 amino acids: CASSATGVYEQYF. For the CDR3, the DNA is TGTGCCAGCAGTGCAACAGGGGTCTACGAGCAGTACTTC.

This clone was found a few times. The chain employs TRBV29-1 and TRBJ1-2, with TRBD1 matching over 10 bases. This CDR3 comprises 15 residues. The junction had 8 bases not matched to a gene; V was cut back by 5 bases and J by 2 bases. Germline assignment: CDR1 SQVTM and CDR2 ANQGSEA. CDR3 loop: CSVRQGANLNYGYTF. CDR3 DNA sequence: TGCAGCGTTAGACAGGGGGCCAACCTCAACTATGGCTACACCTTC. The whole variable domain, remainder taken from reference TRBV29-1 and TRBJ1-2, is SAVISQKPSRDICQRGTSLTIQCQVDSQVTMMFWYRQQPGQSLTLIATANQGSEATYESGFVIDKFPISRPNLTFSTLTVSNMSPEDSSIYLCSVRQGANLNYGYTFGSGTRLTVV.

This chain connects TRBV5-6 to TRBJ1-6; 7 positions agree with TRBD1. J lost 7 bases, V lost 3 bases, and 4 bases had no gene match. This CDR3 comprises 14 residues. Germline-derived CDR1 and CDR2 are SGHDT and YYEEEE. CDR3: CASSWGQSNSPLHF. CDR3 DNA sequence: TGTGCCAGCAGCTGGGGACAGTCCAATTCACCCCTCCACTTT.

The CDR3 bases are TGTGCCACCAGCCTACTGAACCGCGGAAACACCATATATTTT. This codes for CATSLLNRGNTIYF. The rearrangement uses TRBV15 and TRBJ1-3, with D hard to call. V was clipped by 5 bases and J by 4 bases, with 12 bases between them. From germline, CDR1 is LNHNV and CDR2 YYDKDF (reference sequence). The CDR3 length is 14 residues.

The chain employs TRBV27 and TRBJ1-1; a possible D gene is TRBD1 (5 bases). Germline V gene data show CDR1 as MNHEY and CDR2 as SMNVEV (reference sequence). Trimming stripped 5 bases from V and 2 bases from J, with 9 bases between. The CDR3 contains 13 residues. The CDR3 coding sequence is TGTGCCAGCAGTGGCAGGGCAAACACTGAAGCTTTCTTT. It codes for CASSGRANTEAFF.

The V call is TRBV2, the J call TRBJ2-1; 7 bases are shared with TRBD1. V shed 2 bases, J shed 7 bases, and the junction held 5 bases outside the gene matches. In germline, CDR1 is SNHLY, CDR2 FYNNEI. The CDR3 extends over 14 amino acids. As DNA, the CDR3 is TGTGCCAGCAGTGAACAGGGGGACCTGAATGAGCAGTTCTTC. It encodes CASSEQGDLNEQFF.

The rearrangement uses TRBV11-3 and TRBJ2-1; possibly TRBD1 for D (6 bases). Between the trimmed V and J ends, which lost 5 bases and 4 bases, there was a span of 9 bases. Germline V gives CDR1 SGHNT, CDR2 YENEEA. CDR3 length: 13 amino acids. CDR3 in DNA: TGTGCCAGCAGCCCAGGACAGTACAATGAGCAGTTCTTC. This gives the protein CASSPGQYNEQFF. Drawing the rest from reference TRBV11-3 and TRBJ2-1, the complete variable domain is EAGVVQSPRYKIIEKKQPVAFWCNPISGHNTLYWYLQNLGQGPELLIRYENEEAVDDSQLPKDRFSAERLKGVDSTLKIQPAELGDSAVYLCASSPGQYNEQFFGPGTRLTVL.

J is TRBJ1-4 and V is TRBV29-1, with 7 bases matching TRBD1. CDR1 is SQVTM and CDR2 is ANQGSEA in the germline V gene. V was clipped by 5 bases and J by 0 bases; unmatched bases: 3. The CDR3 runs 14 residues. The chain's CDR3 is CSVRGLATNEKLFF. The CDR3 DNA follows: TGCAGCGTTAGGGGGCTAGCAACTAATGAAAAACTGTTTTTT.

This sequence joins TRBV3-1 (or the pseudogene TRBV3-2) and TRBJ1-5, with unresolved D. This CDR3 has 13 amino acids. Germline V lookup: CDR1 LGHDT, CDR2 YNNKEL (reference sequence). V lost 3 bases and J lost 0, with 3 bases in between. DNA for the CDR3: TGTGCCAGCAGCCAGAGTAGCAATCAGCCCCAGCATTTT. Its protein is CASSQSSNQPQHF.

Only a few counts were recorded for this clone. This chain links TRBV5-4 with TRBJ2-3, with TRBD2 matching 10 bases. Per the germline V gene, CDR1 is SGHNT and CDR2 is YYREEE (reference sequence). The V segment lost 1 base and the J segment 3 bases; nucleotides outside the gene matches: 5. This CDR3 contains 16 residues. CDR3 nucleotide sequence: TGTGCCAGCAGCTTGTCTAGCGGGAGCTTGACAGATACGCAGTATTTT. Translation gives CASSLSSGSLTDTQYF.

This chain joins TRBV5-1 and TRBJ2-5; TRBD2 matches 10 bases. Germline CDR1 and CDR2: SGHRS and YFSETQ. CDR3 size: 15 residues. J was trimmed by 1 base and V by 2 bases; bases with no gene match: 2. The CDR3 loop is CASSLLAGIQETQYF. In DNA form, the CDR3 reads TGCGCCAGCAGCTTACTAGCGGGAATCCAAGAGACCCAGTACTTC.

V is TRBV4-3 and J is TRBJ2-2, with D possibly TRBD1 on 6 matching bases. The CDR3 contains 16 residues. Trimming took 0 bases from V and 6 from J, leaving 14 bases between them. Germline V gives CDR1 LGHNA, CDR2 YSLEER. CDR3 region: CASSQDSTGSPGELFF. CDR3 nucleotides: TGCGCCAGCAGCCAAGATAGCACAGGGTCCCCCGGGGAGCTGTTTTTT.

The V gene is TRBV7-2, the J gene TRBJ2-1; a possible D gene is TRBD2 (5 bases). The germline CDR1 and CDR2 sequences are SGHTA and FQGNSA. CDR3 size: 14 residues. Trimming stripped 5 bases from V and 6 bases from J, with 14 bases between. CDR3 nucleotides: TGTGCCAGCAGCACCACGGGGATCGGCAATGAGCAGTTCTTC. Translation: CASSTTGIGNEQFF. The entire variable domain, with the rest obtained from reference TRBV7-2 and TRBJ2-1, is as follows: GAGVSQSPSNKVTEKGKDVELRCDPISGHTALYWYRQSLGQGLEFLIYFQGNSAPDKSGLPSDRFSAERTGGSVSTLTIQRTQQEDSAVYLCASSTTGIGNEQFFGPGTRLTVL.

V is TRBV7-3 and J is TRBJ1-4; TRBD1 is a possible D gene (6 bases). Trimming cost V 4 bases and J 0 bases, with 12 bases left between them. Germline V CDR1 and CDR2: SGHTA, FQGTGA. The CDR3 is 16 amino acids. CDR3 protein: CASSCRTDPTNEKLFF. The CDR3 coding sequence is TGTGCCAGCAGCTGTCGGACAGATCCAACTAATGAAAAACTGTTTTTT. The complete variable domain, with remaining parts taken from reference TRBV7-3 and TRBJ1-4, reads GAGVSQTPSNKVTEKGKYVELRCDPISGHTALYWYRQSLGQGPEFLIYFQGTGAADDSGLPNDRFFAVRPEGSVSTLKIQRTERGDSAVYLCASSCRTDPTNEKLFFGSGTQLSVL.

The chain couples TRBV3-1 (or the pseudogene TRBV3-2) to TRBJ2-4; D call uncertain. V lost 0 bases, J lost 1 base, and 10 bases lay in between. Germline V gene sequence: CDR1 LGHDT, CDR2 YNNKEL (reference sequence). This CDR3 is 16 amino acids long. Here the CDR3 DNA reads TGTGCCAGCAGCCAAGATCGAGGTTGGGCCAAAAACATTCAGTACTTC. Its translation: CASSQDRGWAKNIQYF.

Here the CDR3 reads CASGGQLYEQYF. DNA for the CDR3: TGTGCCAGCGGCGGACAGCTCTACGAGCAGTACTTC. This chain connects TRBV28 to TRBJ2-7; perhaps TRBD1 as D (6 bases). The CDR3 has 12 amino acids. From germline, CDR1 is MDHEN and CDR2 SYDVKM. Trimming cost V 8 bases and J 3 bases, with 11 bases left between them.

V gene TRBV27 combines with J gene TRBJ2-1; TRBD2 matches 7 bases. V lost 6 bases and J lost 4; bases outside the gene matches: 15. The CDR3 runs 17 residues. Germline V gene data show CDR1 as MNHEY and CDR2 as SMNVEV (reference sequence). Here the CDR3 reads CASSENQAGPGYNEQFF. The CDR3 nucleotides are TGTGCCAGCAGCGAAAATCAAGCGGGGCCGGGGTACAATGAGCAGTTCTTC.

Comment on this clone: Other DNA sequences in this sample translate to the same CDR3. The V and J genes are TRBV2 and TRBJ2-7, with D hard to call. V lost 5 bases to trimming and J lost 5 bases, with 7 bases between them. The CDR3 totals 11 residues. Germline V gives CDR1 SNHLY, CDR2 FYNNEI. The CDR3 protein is CASSTANEQYF. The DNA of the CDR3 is TGTGCCAGCAGTACTGCCAACGAGCAGTACTTC.

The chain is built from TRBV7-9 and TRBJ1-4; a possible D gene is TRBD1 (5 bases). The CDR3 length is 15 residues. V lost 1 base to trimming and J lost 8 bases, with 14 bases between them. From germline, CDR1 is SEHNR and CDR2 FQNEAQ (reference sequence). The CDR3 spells CASSLETGGGEKLFF. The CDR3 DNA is TGTGCCAGCAGCTTAGAAACGGGGGGAGGAGAAAAACTGTTTTTT.

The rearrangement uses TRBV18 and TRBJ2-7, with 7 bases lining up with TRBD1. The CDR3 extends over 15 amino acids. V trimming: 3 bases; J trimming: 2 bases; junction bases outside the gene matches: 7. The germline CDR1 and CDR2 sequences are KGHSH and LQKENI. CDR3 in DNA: TGTGCCAGCTCACCCCTCGGGACAGAGCCCTACGAGCAGTACTTC. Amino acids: CASSPLGTEPYEQYF.

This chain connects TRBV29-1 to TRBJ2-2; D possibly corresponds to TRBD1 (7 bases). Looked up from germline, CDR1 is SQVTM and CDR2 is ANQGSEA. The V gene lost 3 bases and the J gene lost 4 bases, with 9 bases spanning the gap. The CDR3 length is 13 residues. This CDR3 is CSVDQGGTGELFF. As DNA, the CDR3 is TGCAGCGTTGATCAGGGGGGCACCGGGGAGCTGTTTTTT.

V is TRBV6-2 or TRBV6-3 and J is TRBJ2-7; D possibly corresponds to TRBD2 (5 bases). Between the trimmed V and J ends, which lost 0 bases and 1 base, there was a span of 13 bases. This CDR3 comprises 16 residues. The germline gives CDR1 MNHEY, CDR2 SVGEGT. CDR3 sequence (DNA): TGTGCCAGCAGTTACTCGAAGGACTTTCCATCCTACGAGCAGTACTTC. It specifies CASSYSKDFPSYEQYF.

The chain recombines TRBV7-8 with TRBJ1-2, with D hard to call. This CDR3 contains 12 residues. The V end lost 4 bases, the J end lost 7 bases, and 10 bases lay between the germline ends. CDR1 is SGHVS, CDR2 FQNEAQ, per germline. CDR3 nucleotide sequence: TGTGCCAGCAGCTCCTCGATCGGTGGCTACACCTTC. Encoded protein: CASSSSIGGYTF.